This TCR beta chain emerged from a study of cytomegalovirus exposure and HLA in healthy donors. Germline lookup yields CDR1 SEHNR and CDR2 FQNEAQ (reference sequence). CDR3 length equals 13 residues. J lost 4 bases, V lost 3 bases, and 3 bases had no gene match. General observations from the study: DRB1 showed the most TCR associations and HLA-C the fewest in a later analysis, as rates varied by HLA locus. A few V segments could not be told apart, such as TRBV6-2 and TRBV6-3, and were left out.

These donors counted as nominally healthy when sampled, but unrecorded immune exposures were likely. Amplification used 60 Vbeta primers and 13 Jbeta primers. Data came from immunoSEQ multiplex PCR; TCRdb stores just in-frame clones and leaves some out. The data contain about 160,000 clones, roughly 80% of them singletons. A note on this clone: Antigen: not known. The sample contains more than one DNA sequence encoding this CDR3.

V gene TRBV7-9 combines with J gene TRBJ2-7; the match to TRBD2 covers 7 bases. The clonotype originates from a man aged 50 or older in good health and CMV-seropositive. Sequenced sample: PBMCs. The CDR3 bases are TGTGCCAGCAGCTTGTCGGGGGGTTACGAGCAGTACTTC. It is translated as CASSLSGGYEQYF.